A single sample is the source of the 26 T cell receptor beta chains below, sequenced in a study of T cells in Graves' hyperthyroidism and ophthalmopathy. From RNA transcripts, TCR beta CDR3 regions were amplified. HTBI primers were the set used in a first-round RT-PCR of the TCR CDR3. TCRdb re-derived calls from the multiplex PCR reads in MiXCR, one entry per CDR3 protein. The sample shows more than 300,000 distinct CDR3 sequences, roughly 17% of them seen only once. Sequenced material: blood. These receptors originate from a woman aged 25 to 39 with Graves' hyperthyroidism that later progressed to Graves' ophthalmopathy.

This clonotype was seen at least ten times. CDR3 bases: TGCAGTGCTAGAGTTCCCCGGGGACTCCCAGGAGATACGCAGTATTTT. Translated, it gives CSARVPRGLPGDTQYF. The V and J genes are TRBV20-1 and TRBJ2-3, with D possibly TRBD2 on 6 matching bases. The CDR3 is 16 amino acids. V dropped 1 base and J dropped 5 bases, with 19 bases sitting between them. Germline CDR1 reads DFQATT; CDR2 reads SNEGSKA (reference sequence).

This clonotype was seen many times. The genes are TRBV10-3 and TRBJ2-3; 10 bases are shared with TRBD1. Germline V gene sequence: CDR1 ENHRY, CDR2 SYGVKD. This CDR3 has 22 residues. With 4 bases clipped from V and 3 bases from J, the junction kept 25 bases outside the gene matches. The CDR3, as DNA: TGTGCCATCAGTGTCCGGGACAGGGGCCTGGCGGTGAGGGGAGAGGTGACAGATACGCAGTATTTT. The encoded protein is CAISVRDRGLAVRGEVTDTQYF.

This clonotype has ten or more counts. This CDR3 is CASSLGGQGLSGNTIYF. CDR3 in DNA: TGTGCCAGCAGTTTAGGGGGACAAGGCCTCTCTGGAAACACCATATATTTT. The chain combines TRBV12-3 or TRBV12-4 with TRBJ1-3, with D perhaps TRBD1 (6 bases). The ends were cut back, 1 base at V and 0 bases at J, with 13 bases in the middle. There are 17 residues in the CDR3.

This clonotype was recorded many times. This chain connects TRBV3-1 to TRBJ2-7; D remains ambiguous. Germline CDR1 LGHDT, CDR2 YNNKEL (reference sequence). The CDR3 has 13 residues. Trimming took 0 bases from V and 5 from J, leaving 8 bases between them. CDR3 nucleotide sequence: TGTGCCAGCAGCCAAGACTCGGCCGACGAGCAGTACTTC. Its translation: CASSQDSADEQYF.

In this sample, this clonotype turned up many times. The chain's CDR3 is CASSLGLNSGGTDTQYF. CDR3 nucleotide sequence: TGTGCCAGTAGCCTAGGCCTCAATAGCGGAGGCACAGATACGCAGTATTTT. This rearrangement joins TRBV19 to TRBJ2-3; weak D call: TRBD2 (6 bases). The CDR3 totals 17 residues. The germline V and J ends were trimmed by 6 bases and 1 base, with 20 bases remaining between them. Germline V gene data show CDR1 as LNHDA and CDR2 as SQIVND (reference sequence).

The V call is TRBV2, the J call TRBJ2-2; 8 nucleotides line up with TRBD2. With V trimmed by 2 bases and J by 4 bases, 9 bases remained unmatched. The CDR3 is made up of 17 amino acids. Germline values: CDR1 SNHLY, CDR2 FYNNEI. CDR3 sequence reads: CASSESGSSGLTGELFF. In DNA, the CDR3 is TGTGCCAGCAGTGAAAGCGGGAGTAGCGGCCTCACCGGGGAGCTGTTTTTT.

Comment on this clonotype: This may be a read error: a much more frequent sequence differs by one nucleotide. The chain links TRBV5-1 to TRBJ2-6; D remains unclear. Trimming shortened V by 3 bases and J by 1 base, and 8 bases separated the two germline ends. The CDR3 is made up of 15 amino acids. Germline-derived CDR1 and CDR2 are SGHRS and YFSETQ. CDR3: CASSSEDSGANVLTF. CDR3 sequence (DNA): TGCGCCAGCAGCTCGGAAGATTCTGGGGCCAACGTCCTGACTTTC.

This clonotype was counted many times. CDR3 DNA: TGTGCCAGCAGTCTGACAGGTCCCAAATCTGAAGCTTTCTTT. Its translation is CASSLTGPKSEAFF. The rearrangement links TRBV12-3 or TRBV12-4 to TRBJ1-1; perhaps TRBD1 as D (6 bases). This CDR3 is 14 amino acids long. V lost 5 bases, J lost 6 bases, and 16 bases lay in between.

This clonotype has only a few counts. The chain links TRBV30 to TRBJ2-1; a weak D match, TRBD2 (6 bases). Germline V gene data show CDR1 as GTSNPN and CDR2 as SVGIG (reference sequence). The CDR3 spans 15 residues. The V gene lost 0 bases and the J gene lost 9 bases, with 18 bases spanning the gap. CDR3 nucleotides: TGTGCCTGGAGTGTACGGCGTCAGGGAGGAGGTGAGCAGTTCTTC. Encoded protein: CAWSVRRQGGGEQFF.

The V gene is TRBV4-2, the J gene TRBJ2-5, with TRBD2 as a possible D gene (5 bases). CDR1 and CDR2 from the germline V gene are LGHNA and YNFKEQ. The CDR3 length is 15 residues. With 0 bases removed from V and 1 base from J, the gap between germline ends came to 9 bases. The CDR3 DNA reads as TGTGCCAGCAGCCAAGAGAGTCTAGCCCAAGAGACCCAGTACTTC. Translating it yields CASSQESLAQETQYF.

This clonotype has more than one count but fewer than ten. The chain carries TRBV19 and TRBJ1-5; D gene unclear. Germline V lookup: CDR1 LNHDA, CDR2 SQIVND (reference sequence). The V and J ends lost 3 bases and 6 bases respectively, with 15 bases between them. The CDR3 has 15 amino acids. CDR3 sequence: CASSIRMGPGQPQHF. CDR3 sequence (DNA): TGTGCCAGTAGTATCCGGATGGGCCCGGGTCAGCCCCAGCATTTT.

This clonotype was seen at least ten times. The chain recombines TRBV20-1 with TRBJ2-1; 7 nucleotides agree with TRBD2. Germline CDR1 DFQATT, CDR2 SNEGSKA (reference sequence). V lost 6 bases and J lost 5; bases outside the gene matches: 13. The CDR3 spans 15 residues. The CDR3 region has the DNA TGCAGTGCAACCGAACCTCTAGCGGAAAACAATGAGCAGTTCTTC. Translating gives CSATEPLAENNEQFF.

This clonotype has ten or more counts. This sequence joins TRBV7-9 and TRBJ2-7; D is possibly TRBD2 (6 bases). CDR3 length: 14 residues. V was shortened by 0 bases and J by 5 bases, with 11 bases between the two germline ends. Germline loops: CDR1 SEHNR, CDR2 FQNEAQ (reference sequence). In DNA, the CDR3 is TGTGCCAGCAGCTTAGCCGGGAGAACACACGAGCAGTACTTC. It translates to CASSLAGRTHEQYF.

This clonotype was picked up many times. This chain joins TRBV18 and TRBJ1-2; TRBD1 aligns across 9 bases. The length of the CDR3 is 15 residues. Germline CDR1 and CDR2: KGHSH and LQKENI. Unmatched junction bases numbered 8, after V lost 2 bases and J lost 7 bases. This chain's CDR3 is CASSPYGQGTSGYTF. In DNA form, the CDR3 reads TGTGCCAGCTCACCATACGGACAGGGGACGTCTGGCTACACCTTC. Full variable domain (missing parts from reference TRBV18 and TRBJ1-2): NAGVMQNPRHLVRRRGQEARLRCSPMKGHSHVYWYRQLPEEGLKFMVYLQKENIIDESGMPKERFSAEFPKEGPSILRIQQVVRGDSAAYFCASSPYGQGTSGYTFGSGTRLTVV.

This clonotype was seen repeatedly, ten times or more. The chain employs TRBV6-1 and TRBJ1-5; 7 bases are a match to TRBD1. The CDR3 consists of 18 residues. V lost 5 bases and J lost 4; bases outside the gene matches: 17. CDR1 is MNHNS, CDR2 SASEGT, per germline. CDR3 DNA sequence: TGTGCCAGCAGTACGGAAGCTCGCGGGACAGCCTTTAATCAGCCCCAGCATTTT. Translating it yields CASSTEARGTAFNQPQHF.

This clonotype has at least ten counts. Without the conserved terminal phenylalanine or tryptophan, this CDR3 likely stems from a read error. This chain joins TRBV12-3 or TRBV12-4 and TRBJ1-5, with D possibly being TRBD1 (5 bases). Deletions cut 2 bases from V and 0 bases from J, with 14 bases between. This CDR3 is built from 17 residues. The DNA for the CDR3 is TGTGCCAGCAGTTTATGGGGGGATCTTTATAGCAATCAGCCCCAGCATGTT. Translation: CASSLWGDLYSNQPQHV.

This clonotype was seen many times. The rearrangement uses TRBV5-4 and TRBJ2-3, with 15 bases identical to TRBD2. There are 18 residues in the CDR3. Trimming cost V 4 bases and J 6 bases; bases outside gene matches: 12. Germline lookup yields CDR1 SGHNT and CDR2 YYREEE (reference sequence). The CDR3 DNA is TGTGCCAGCAGCCCGTACCTCGCTGGACTAGCGGGAGGGGATACGCAGTATTTT. Its translation is CASSPYLAGLAGGDTQYF.

There are many counts of this clonotype. J is TRBJ1-3 and V is TRBV6-1; D unclear. Germline V gene sequence: CDR1 MNHNS, CDR2 SASEGT. Between the trimmed V and J ends, which lost 5 bases and 1 base, there was a span of 12 bases. The CDR3 spans 15 residues. The CDR3 loop is CASSLSVLSGNTIYF. CDR3 bases: TGTGCCAGCAGTCTCTCGGTACTGTCTGGAAACACCATATATTTT.

This sequence joins TRBV20-1 and TRBJ2-5, with D possibly matching TRBD2 (5 bases). This CDR3 comprises 11 residues. V was shortened by 4 bases and J by 3 bases, with 6 bases between the two germline ends. Germline V CDR1 and CDR2: DFQATT, SNEGSKA (reference sequence). The DNA for the CDR3 is TGCAGTGCTATAGCGAAAGAGACCCAGTACTTC. Protein sequence: CSAIAKETQYF.

This rearrangement joins TRBV27 to TRBJ1-4, with 7 bases aligning to TRBD1. Germline V gene sequence: CDR1 MNHEY, CDR2 SMNVEV (reference sequence). Trimming cost V 3 bases and J 11 bases; bases outside gene matches: 6. The CDR3 contains 13 residues. The CDR3 here is CASSFDRAGKLFF. DNA of the CDR3: TGTGCCAGCAGTTTTGACAGGGCGGGGAAACTGTTTTTT.

This clonotype has more than one count but fewer than ten. The V gene is TRBV12-3 or TRBV12-4, the J gene TRBJ2-1; no definite D call. This CDR3 is 15 amino acids long. V was pared by 1 base and J by 0 bases, with 7 bases between. Here the CDR3 reads CASSLGYFSYNEQFF. In DNA form, the CDR3 reads TGTGCCAGCAGTTTAGGCTACTTCTCCTACAATGAGCAGTTCTTC.

A few counts support this clonotype. The rearrangement links TRBV30 to TRBJ2-3, with unresolved D. Trimming shortened V by 1 base and J by 4 bases, and 18 bases separated the two germline ends. Germline values: CDR1 GTSNPN, CDR2 SVGIG (reference sequence). The CDR3 runs 16 residues. CDR3 in DNA: TGTGCCTGGAGTGGAAGCCGTACATCCCAGGCAGATACGCAGTATTTT. Translated: CAWSGSRTSQADTQYF. Supplemented by reference TRBV30 and TRBJ2-3, the full variable domain reads SQTIHQWPATLVQPVGSPLSLECTVEGTSNPNLYWYRQAAGRGLQLLFYSVGIGQISSEVPQNLSASRPQDRQFILSSKKLLLSDSGFYLCAWSGSRTSQADTQYFGPGTRLTVL.

This clonotype was detected only a few times. The rearrangement uses TRBV4-2 and TRBJ2-2; 7 bases line up with TRBD2. Germline lookup yields CDR1 LGHNA and CDR2 YNFKEQ. This CDR3 contains 18 residues. V shed 4 bases and J 5 bases; nucleotides not matched to a gene: 16. This CDR3 reads CASSRTTSYETRTGELFF. CDR3 in DNA: TGTGCCAGCAGCCGCACGACTAGCTACGAAACCCGTACCGGGGAGCTGTTTTTT.

This clonotype was detected ten times or more. V gene TRBV12-3 or TRBV12-4 combines with J gene TRBJ2-1, with a weak D call TRBD2 (6 bases). CDR3 size: 14 residues. V shed 4 bases and J shed 5 bases, with 12 bases lying between them. The CDR3: CASSSGTYHNEQFF. CDR3 sequence (DNA): TGTGCCAGCAGTTCCGGGACTTACCACAATGAGCAGTTCTTC.

This clonotype was recorded at least ten times. The genes are TRBV28 and TRBJ1-1, with D uncertain. Germline loops: CDR1 MDHEN, CDR2 SYDVKM. The CDR3 consists of 14 residues. V lost 3 bases, J lost 8 bases, and 16 bases lay in between. CDR3 nucleotides: TGTGCCAGCAGTTTCATAAACCGGGATGCGGAAGCTTTCTTT. Translated, it gives CASSFINRDAEAFF.

This clonotype has a count of ten or more. V and J are TRBV28 and TRBJ2-3; D might be TRBD1 or TRBD2, each matching 5 bases. From germline, CDR1 is MDHEN and CDR2 SYDVKM. V dropped 5 bases and J dropped 1 base, with 16 bases sitting between them. The CDR3 has 16 residues. CDR3 sequence: CASSRPRGAGTDTQYF. The DNA for the CDR3 is TGTGCCAGCAGTCGGCCTCGAGGGGCCGGCACAGATACGCAGTATTTT. The variable domain in full, with the rest retrieved from reference TRBV28 and TRBJ2-3, is DVKVTQSSRYLVKRTGEKVFLECVQDMDHENMFWYRQDPGLGLRLIYFSYDVKMKEKGDIPEGYSVSREKKERFSLILESASTNQTSMYLCASSRPRGAGTDTQYFGPGTRLTVL.